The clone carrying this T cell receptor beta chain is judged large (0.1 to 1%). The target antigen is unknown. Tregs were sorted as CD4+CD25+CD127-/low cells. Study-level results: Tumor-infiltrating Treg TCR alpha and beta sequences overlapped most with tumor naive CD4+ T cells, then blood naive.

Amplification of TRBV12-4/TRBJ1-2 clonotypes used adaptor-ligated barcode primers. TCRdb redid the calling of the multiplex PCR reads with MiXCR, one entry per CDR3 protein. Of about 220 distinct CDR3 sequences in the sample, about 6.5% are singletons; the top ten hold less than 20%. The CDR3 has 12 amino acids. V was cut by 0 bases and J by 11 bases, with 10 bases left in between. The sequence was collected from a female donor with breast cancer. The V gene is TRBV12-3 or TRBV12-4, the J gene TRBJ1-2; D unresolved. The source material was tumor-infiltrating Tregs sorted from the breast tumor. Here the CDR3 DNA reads TGTGCCAGCAGTTTAGCCGGATCTCGGTACACCTTC. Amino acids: CASSLAGSRYTF.